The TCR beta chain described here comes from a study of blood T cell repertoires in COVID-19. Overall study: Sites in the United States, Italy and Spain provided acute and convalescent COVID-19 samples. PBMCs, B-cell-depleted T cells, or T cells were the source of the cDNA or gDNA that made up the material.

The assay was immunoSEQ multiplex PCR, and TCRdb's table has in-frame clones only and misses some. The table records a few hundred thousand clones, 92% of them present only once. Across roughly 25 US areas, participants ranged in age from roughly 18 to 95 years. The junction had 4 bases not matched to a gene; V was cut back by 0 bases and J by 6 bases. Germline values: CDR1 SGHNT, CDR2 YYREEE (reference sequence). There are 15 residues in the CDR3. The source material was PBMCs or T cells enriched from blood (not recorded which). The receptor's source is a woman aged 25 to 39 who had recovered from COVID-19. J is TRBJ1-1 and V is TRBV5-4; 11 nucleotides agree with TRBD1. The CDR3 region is CASSLGPGQGAEAFF. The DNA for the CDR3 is TGTGCCAGCAGCTTGGGACCGGGACAGGGGGCTGAAGCTTTCTTT.